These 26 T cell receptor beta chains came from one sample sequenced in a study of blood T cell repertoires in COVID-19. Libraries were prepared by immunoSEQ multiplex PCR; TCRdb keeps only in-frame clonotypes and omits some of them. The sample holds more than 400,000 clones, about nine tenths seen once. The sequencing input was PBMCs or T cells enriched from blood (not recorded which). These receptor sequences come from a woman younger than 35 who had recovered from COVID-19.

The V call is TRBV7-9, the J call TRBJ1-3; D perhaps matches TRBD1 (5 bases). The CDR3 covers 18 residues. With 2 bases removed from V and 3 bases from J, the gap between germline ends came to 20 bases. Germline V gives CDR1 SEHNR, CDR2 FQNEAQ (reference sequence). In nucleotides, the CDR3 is TGTGCCAGCAGCTTACCCGTCGGGACTCCGAATGATGGAAACACCATATATTTT. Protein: CASSLPVGTPNDGNTIYF.

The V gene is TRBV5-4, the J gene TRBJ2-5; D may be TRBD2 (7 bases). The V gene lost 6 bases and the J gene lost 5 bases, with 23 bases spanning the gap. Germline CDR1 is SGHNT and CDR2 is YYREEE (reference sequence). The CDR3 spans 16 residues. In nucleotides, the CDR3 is TGTGCCAGCACCCCTATGGGGGGGCCCCGGGGTGAGACCCAGTACTTC. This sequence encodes CASTPMGGPRGETQYF.

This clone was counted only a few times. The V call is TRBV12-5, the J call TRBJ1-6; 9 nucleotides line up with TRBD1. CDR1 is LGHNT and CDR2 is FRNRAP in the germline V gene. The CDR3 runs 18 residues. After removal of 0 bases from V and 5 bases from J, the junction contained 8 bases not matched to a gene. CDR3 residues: CASGLVLGQGKDNSPLHF. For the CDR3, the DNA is TGTGCTAGTGGTTTGGTTTTAGGACAGGGGAAGGATAATTCACCCCTCCACTTT.

The CDR3 nucleotides are TGTGCCAGCAGCTTAGAAGCAGCGGGGGGGCTGCAGTTCTTC. Translated, it gives CASSLEAAGGLQFF. This sequence joins TRBV13 and TRBJ2-1, with 10 nucleotides matching TRBD2. V was clipped by 1 base and J by 12 bases; unmatched bases: 6. This CDR3 has 14 amino acids. The germline V gene has CDR1 PRHDT and CDR2 FYEKMQ (reference sequence). The whole variable domain, remainder taken from reference TRBV13 and TRBJ2-1, is AAGVIQSPRHLIKEKRETATLKCYPIPRHDTVYWYQQGPGQDPQFLISFYEKMQSDKGSIPDRFSAQQFSDYHSELNMSSLELGDSALYFCASSLEAAGGLQFFGPGTRLTVL.

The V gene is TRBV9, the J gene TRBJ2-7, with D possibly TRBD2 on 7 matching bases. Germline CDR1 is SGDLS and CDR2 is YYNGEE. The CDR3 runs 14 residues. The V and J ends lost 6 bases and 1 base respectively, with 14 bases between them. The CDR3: CASTAGATSYEQYF. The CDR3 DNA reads TGTGCCAGCACGGCGGGGGCCACATCCTACGAGCAGTACTTC.

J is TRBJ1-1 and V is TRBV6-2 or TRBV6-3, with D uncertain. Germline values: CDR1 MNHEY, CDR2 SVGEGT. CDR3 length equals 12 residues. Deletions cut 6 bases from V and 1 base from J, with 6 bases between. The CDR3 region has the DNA TGTGCCAGCAGCCCCGGGAACACTGAAGCTTTCTTT. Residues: CASSPGNTEAFF.

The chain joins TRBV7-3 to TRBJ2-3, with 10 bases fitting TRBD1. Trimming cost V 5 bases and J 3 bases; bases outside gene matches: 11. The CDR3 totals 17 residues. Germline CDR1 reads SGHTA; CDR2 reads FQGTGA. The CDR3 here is CASSPRGQGVGTDTQYF. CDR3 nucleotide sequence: TGTGCCAGCAGCCCCCGAGGACAGGGGGTGGGAACAGATACGCAGTATTTT.

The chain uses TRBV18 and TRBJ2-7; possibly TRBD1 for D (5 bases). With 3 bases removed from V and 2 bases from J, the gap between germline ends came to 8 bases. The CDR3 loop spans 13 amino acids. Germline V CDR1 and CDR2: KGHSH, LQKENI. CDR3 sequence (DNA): TGTGCCAGCTCACCGACAGCCACCTACGAGCAGTACTTC. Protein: CASSPTATYEQYF.

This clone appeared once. The DNA for the CDR3 is TGTGCCAGCAGCCAGGGGGGACAAGCCTACAATGAGCAGTTCTTC. Its translation is CASSQGGQAYNEQFF. The chain carries TRBV5-4 and TRBJ2-1; weak D call: TRBD1 (7 bases). The V gene's germline CDR1 is SGHNT and CDR2 YYREEE (reference sequence). The CDR3 length is 15 residues. V lost 4 bases and J 2 bases, leaving 13 bases between the germline ends.

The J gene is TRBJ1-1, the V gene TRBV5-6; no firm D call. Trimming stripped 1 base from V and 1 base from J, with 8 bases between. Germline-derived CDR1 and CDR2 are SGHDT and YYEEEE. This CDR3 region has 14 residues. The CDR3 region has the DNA TGTGCCAGCAGCTTGTCTCAGTCGAACACTGAAGCTTTCTTT. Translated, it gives CASSLSQSNTEAFF. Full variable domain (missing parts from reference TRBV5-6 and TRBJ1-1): DAGVTQSPTHLIKTRGQQVTLRCSPKSGHDTVSWYQQALGQGPQFIFQYYEEEERQRGNFPDRFSGHQFPNYSSELNVNALLLGDSALYLCASSLSQSNTEAFFGQGTRLTVV.

The CDR3 here is CASSPQIQNTEAFF. CDR3 DNA: TGTGCCAGCAGCCCCCAAATCCAAAACACTGAAGCTTTCTTT. The chain combines TRBV5-4 with TRBJ1-1; no reliable D call. There are 14 residues in the CDR3. Trimming took off 4 bases at V and 2 bases at J, with 12 bases between the two ends. Germline V gives CDR1 SGHNT, CDR2 YYREEE (reference sequence).

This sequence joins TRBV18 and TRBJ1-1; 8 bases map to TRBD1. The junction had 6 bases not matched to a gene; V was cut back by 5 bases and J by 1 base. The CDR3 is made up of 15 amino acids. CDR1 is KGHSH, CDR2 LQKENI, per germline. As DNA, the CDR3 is TGTGCCAGCTCATTCGGGACAGGAGGGAACACTGAAGCTTTCTTT. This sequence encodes CASSFGTGGNTEAFF.

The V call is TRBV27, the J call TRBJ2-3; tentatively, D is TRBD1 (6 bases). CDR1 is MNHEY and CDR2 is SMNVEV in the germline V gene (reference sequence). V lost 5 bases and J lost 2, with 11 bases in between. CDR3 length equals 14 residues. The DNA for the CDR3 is TGTGCCAGCAGTGGCAGGGGCGACACAGATACGCAGTATTTT. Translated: CASSGRGDTDTQYF.

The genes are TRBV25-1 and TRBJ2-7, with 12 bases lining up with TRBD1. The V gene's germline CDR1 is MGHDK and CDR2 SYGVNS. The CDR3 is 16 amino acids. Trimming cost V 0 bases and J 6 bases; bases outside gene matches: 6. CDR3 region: CASSEYGWDRGPEQYF. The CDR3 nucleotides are TGTGCCAGCAGTGAATATGGATGGGACAGGGGGCCCGAGCAGTACTTC.

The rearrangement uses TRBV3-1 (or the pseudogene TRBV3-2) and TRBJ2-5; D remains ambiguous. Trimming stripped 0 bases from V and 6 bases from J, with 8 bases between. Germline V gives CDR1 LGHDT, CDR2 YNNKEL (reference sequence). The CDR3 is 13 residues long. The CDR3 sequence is CASSQDLLQTQYF. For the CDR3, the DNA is TGTGCCAGCAGCCAAGATCTCCTACAGACCCAGTACTTC.

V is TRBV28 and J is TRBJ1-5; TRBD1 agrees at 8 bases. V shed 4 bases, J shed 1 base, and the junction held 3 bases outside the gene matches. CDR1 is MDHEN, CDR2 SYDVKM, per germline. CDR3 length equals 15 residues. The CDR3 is CASSSQGASNQPQHF. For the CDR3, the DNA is TGTGCCAGCAGTTCCCAGGGGGCGAGCAATCAGCCCCAGCATTTT. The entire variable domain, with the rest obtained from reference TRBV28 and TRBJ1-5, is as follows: DVKVTQSSRYLVKRTGEKVFLECVQDMDHENMFWYRQDPGLGLRLIYFSYDVKMKEKGDIPEGYSVSREKKERFSLILESASTNQTSMYLCASSSQGASNQPQHFGDGTRLSIL.

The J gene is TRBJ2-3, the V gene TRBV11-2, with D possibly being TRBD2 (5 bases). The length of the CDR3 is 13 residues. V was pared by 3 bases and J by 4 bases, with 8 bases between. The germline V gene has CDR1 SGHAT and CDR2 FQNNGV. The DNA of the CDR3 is TGTGCCAGCAGCTTCCCCGGGGCAGATACGCAGTATTTT. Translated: CASSFPGADTQYF.

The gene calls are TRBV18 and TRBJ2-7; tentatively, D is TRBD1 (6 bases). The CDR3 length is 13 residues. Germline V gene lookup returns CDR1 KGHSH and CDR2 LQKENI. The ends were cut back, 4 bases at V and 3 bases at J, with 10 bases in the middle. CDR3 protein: CASSRSGDYEQYF. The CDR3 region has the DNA TGTGCCAGCTCACGGTCAGGGGACTACGAGCAGTACTTC.

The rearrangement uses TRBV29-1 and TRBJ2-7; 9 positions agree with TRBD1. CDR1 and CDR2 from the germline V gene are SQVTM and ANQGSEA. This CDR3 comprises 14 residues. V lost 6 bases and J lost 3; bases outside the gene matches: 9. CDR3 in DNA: TGCAGCGTCCTAGGACAGGGGCGGGACTACGAGCAGTACTTC. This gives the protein CSVLGQGRDYEQYF.

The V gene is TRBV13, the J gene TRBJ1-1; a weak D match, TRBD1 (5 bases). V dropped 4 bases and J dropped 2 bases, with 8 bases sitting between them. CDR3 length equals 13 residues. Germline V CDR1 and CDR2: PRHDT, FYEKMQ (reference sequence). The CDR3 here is CASSYQGNTEAFF. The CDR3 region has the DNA TGTGCCAGCAGCTACCAGGGCAACACTGAAGCTTTCTTT. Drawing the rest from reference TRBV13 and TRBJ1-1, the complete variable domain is AAGVIQSPRHLIKEKRETATLKCYPIPRHDTVYWYQQGPGQDPQFLISFYEKMQSDKGSIPDRFSAQQFSDYHSELNMSSLELGDSALYFCASSYQGNTEAFFGQGTRLTVV.

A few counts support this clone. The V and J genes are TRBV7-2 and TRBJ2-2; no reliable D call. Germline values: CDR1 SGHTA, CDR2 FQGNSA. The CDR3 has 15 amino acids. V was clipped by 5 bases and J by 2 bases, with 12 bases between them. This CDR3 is CASSRYGVNTGELFF. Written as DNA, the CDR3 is TGTGCCAGCAGCCGTTACGGTGTTAACACCGGGGAGCTGTTTTTT. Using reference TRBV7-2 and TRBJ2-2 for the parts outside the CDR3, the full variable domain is GAGVSQSPSNKVTEKGKDVELRCDPISGHTALYWYRQSLGQGLEFLIYFQGNSAPDKSGLPSDRFSAERTGGSVSTLTIQRTQQEDSAVYLCASSRYGVNTGELFFGEGSRLTVL.

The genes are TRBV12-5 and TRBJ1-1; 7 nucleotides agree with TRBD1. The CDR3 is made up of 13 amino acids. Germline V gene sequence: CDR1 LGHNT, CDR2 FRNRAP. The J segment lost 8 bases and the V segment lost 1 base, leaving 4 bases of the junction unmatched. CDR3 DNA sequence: TGTGCTAGTGGTTTGGGAGGGGGACAGGAAGCTTTCTTT. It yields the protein CASGLGGGQEAFF. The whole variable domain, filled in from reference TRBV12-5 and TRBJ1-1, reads DARVTQTPRHKVTEMGQEVTMRCQPILGHNTVFWYRQTMMQGLELLAYFRNRAPLDDSGMPKDRFSAEMPDATLATLKIQPSEPRDSAVYFCASGLGGGQEAFFGQGTRLTVV.

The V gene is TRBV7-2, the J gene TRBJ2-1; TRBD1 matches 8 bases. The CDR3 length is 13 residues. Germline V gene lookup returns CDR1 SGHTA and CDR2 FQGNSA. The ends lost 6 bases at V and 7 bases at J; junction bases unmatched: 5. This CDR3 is CASSLDRENEQFF. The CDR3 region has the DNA TGTGCCAGCAGTTTGGACAGGGAGAATGAGCAGTTCTTC.

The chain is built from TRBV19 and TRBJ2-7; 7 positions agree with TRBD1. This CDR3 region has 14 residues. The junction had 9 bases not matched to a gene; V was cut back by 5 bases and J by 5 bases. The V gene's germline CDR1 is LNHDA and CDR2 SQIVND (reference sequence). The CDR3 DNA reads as TGTGCCAGTAGTCTCCGGACAGGTGGCAACGAGCAGTACTTC. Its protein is CASSLRTGGNEQYF.

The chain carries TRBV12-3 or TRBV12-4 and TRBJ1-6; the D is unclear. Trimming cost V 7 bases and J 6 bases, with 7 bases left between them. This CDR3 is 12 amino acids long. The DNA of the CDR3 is TGTGCCAGCACTAAGTCTAATTCACCCCTCCACTTT. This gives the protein CASTKSNSPLHF.

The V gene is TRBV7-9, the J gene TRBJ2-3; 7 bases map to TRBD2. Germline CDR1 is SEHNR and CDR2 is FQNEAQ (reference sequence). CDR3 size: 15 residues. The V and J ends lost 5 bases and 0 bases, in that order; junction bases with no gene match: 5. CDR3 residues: CASSLSSGSTDTQYF. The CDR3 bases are TGTGCCAGCAGCCTGTCTAGCGGAAGCACAGATACGCAGTATTTT. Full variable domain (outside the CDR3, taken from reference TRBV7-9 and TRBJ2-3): DTGVSQNPRHKITKRGQNVTFRCDPISEHNRLYWYRQTLGQGPEFLTYFQNEAQLEKSRLLSDRFSAERPKGSFSTLEIQRTEQGDSAMYLCASSLSSGSTDTQYFGPGTRLTVL.